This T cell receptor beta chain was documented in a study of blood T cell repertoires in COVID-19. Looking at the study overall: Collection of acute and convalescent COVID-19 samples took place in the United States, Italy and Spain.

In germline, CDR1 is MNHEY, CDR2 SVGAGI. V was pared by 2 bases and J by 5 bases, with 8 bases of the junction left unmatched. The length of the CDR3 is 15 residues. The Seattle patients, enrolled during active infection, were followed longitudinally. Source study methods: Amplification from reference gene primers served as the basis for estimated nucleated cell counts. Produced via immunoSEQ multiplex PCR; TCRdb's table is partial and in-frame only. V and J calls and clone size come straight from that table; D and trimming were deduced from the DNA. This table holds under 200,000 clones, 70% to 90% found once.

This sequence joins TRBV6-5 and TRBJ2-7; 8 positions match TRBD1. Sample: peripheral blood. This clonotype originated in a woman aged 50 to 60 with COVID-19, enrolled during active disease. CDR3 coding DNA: TGTGCCAGCAGTTACGGACGACAGGGGTTCAACGAGCAGTACTTC. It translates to CASSYGRQGFNEQYF.